Each of the 17 T cell receptor beta chains below was sequenced from the same sample in a study of response to subunit inactivated influenza vaccine. TCRdb used MiXCR to reprocess the RT-PCR reads, holding one entry per CDR3 protein. The data contain a few hundred thousand distinct CDR3 sequences, 22% of them seen just once; the ten biggest clones take up approximately 10%. The specimen comprised PBMCs from blood, sampled approximately 22 months after vaccination. The source of these receptors is a man in his fifties or sixties who received an inactivated influenza vaccine.

V and J are TRBV20-1 and TRBJ2-3; 9 positions agree with TRBD2. The V gene's germline CDR1 is DFQATT and CDR2 SNEGSKA (reference sequence). V lost 3 bases, J lost 5 bases, and 12 bases stayed unmatched. The CDR3 has 16 residues. CDR3 bases: TGCAGTGCTAGCGGTTTGGCGGGGGGGCGGGGAGATACGCAGTATTTT. Protein product: CSASGLAGGRGDTQYF.

The chain has TRBV7-8 and TRBJ2-2; no clear D gene. V lost 0 bases, J lost 7 bases, and 3 bases lay in between. The CDR3 covers 12 residues. The germline V gene encodes CDR1 SGHVS and CDR2 FQNEAQ. CDR3 sequence: CASSLAYGELFF. CDR3 nucleotide sequence: TGTGCCAGCAGCTTAGCCTACGGGGAGCTGTTTTTT.

The rearrangement uses TRBV20-1 and TRBJ2-2; 7 bases map to TRBD1. Germline CDR1 reads DFQATT; CDR2 reads SNEGSKA (reference sequence). CDR3 size: 17 residues. J gave up 4 bases and V 4 bases, and 15 bases lay outside the gene matches. The CDR3 DNA sequence: TGCAGTGCTAAGTTCGACAGGGTCTCGCTGGGCACCGGGGAGCTGTTTTTT. Protein product: CSAKFDRVSLGTGELFF.

This clonotype was seen only a few times. The chain recombines TRBV7-9 with TRBJ1-6; D is unresolved. Per the germline V gene, CDR1 is SEHNR and CDR2 is FQNEAQ (reference sequence). V shed 6 bases and J shed 15 bases, with 15 bases lying between them. The CDR3 is 12 residues long. DNA for the CDR3: TGTGCCAGCAGAGTCGGAACAGCATACCTCCACTTT. This codes for CASRVGTAYLHF.

This clonotype showed up many times. The rearrangement links TRBV4-1 to TRBJ1-6; D not certain. CDR3 length: 12 amino acids. Germline values: CDR1 MGHRA, CDR2 YSYEKL. Trimming cost V 0 bases and J 7 bases, with 1 base left between them. The CDR3 loop reads CASSQDNSPLHF. The DNA for the CDR3 is TGCGCCAGCAGCCAAGACAATTCACCCCTCCACTTT.

This clonotype was recorded at least ten times. The rearrangement joins TRBV18 to TRBJ2-7, with 9 bases identical to TRBD1. CDR1 and CDR2 from the germline V gene are KGHSH and LQKENI. The CDR3 length is 14 residues. With 8 bases clipped from V and 1 base from J, the junction kept 6 bases outside the gene matches. The CDR3: CASSPGTGSYEQYF. CDR3 sequence (DNA): TGTGCCAGCAGCCCCGGGACAGGGTCCTACGAGCAGTACTTC.

The gene calls are TRBV20-1 and TRBJ2-5; 11 bases line up with TRBD2. This CDR3 comprises 13 residues. V shed 4 bases and J 4 bases; nucleotides not matched to a gene: 2. Looked up from germline, CDR1 is DFQATT and CDR2 is SNEGSKA (reference sequence). CDR3 nucleotide sequence: TGCAGTGCTATTCTAGCGGGAGGAGAGACCCAGTACTTC. Translating it yields CSAILAGGETQYF.

This clonotype showed up just a few times. CDR3 nucleotides: TGTGCCAGCAGTTACTCGACCGGCCAAGAGACCCAGTACTTC. Protein sequence: CASSYSTGQETQYF. The rearrangement joins TRBV6-5 to TRBJ2-5; D not resolved. V was clipped by 0 bases and J by 1 base, with 6 bases between them. The V gene's germline CDR1 is MNHEY and CDR2 SVGAGI. The CDR3 covers 14 residues.

This clonotype was detected a few times. The CDR3 region has the DNA TGTGCCAGCAGCCAAAGACAGAAGAACACTGAAGCTTTCTTT. Amino acids: CASSQRQKNTEAFF. The rearrangement joins TRBV7-9 to TRBJ1-1; D might be TRBD1 (5 bases). This CDR3 is built from 14 residues. Germline assignment: CDR1 SEHNR and CDR2 FQNEAQ (reference sequence). V lost 5 bases and J 1 base, leaving 11 bases between the germline ends. The full variable domain, in which reference TRBV7-9 and TRBJ1-1 provide the parts outside the CDR3, is DTGVSQNPRHKITKRGQNVTFRCDPISEHNRLYWYRQTLGQGPEFLTYFQNEAQLEKSRLLSDRFSAERPKGSFSTLEIQRTEQGDSAMYLCASSQRQKNTEAFFGQGTRLTVV.

The chain has TRBV4-2 and TRBJ1-6, with D possibly being TRBD1 (6 bases). The CDR3 covers 18 residues. Germline loops: CDR1 LGHNA, CDR2 YNFKEQ. Deletions cut 4 bases from V and 1 base from J, with 17 bases between. The CDR3 reads CASSRKDSPGSYNSPLHF. DNA for the CDR3: TGTGCCAGCAGCCGAAAGGACAGTCCTGGGTCCTATAATTCACCCCTCCACTTT.

This clonotype has ten or more counts. The J gene is TRBJ1-3, the V gene TRBV2; D not resolved. V was shortened by 4 bases and J by 0 bases, with 13 bases between the two germline ends. Germline assignment: CDR1 SNHLY and CDR2 FYNNEI. CDR3 length equals 16 residues. CDR3 nucleotide sequence: TGTGCCAGCAGTGGATCTCACCCGAGCTCTGGAAACACCATATATTTT. Translation: CASSGSHPSSGNTIYF.

The sample holds a few counts of this clonotype. V usage is TRBV12-3 or TRBV12-4 and J usage is TRBJ2-1; 7 bases match TRBD1. The CDR3 loop spans 12 amino acids. V trimming: 5 bases; J trimming: 10 bases; junction bases outside the gene matches: 5. The CDR3 DNA reads TGTGCCAGCAGTACAGACAGGGCAGAGCAGTTCTTC. The encoded protein is CASSTDRAEQFF.

This clonotype was observed a few times. V usage is TRBV6-1 and J usage is TRBJ1-2; D is perhaps TRBD1 (5 bases). V lost 7 bases and J lost 2, with 11 bases in between. The CDR3 is 13 residues long. Germline loops: CDR1 MNHNS, CDR2 SASEGT. The CDR3 protein is CASIGRANYGYTF. CDR3 bases: TGTGCCAGCATTGGCAGGGCCAACTATGGCTACACCTTC.

The CDR3 DNA reads as TGTGCCAGCAGCCACAACCGGGGACGAACTAGCACAGATACGCAGTATTTT. Amino acids: CASSHNRGRTSTDTQYF. This chain joins TRBV11-2 and TRBJ2-3; D may correspond to TRBD1 or TRBD2 (5 bases each). Trimming pared 5 bases from V and 0 bases from J, leaving 18 bases between. CDR3 length equals 17 residues. Germline V gene lookup returns CDR1 SGHAT and CDR2 FQNNGV.

This sequence joins TRBV28 and TRBJ1-3; 9 positions agree with TRBD1. After removal of 6 bases from V and 7 bases from J, the junction contained 10 bases not matched to a gene. The CDR3 is 15 residues long. Germline values: CDR1 MDHEN, CDR2 SYDVKM. The CDR3 DNA is TGTGCCAGCAGCGCTCCGGGACAGGGATTCAACACCATATATTTT. It specifies CASSAPGQGFNTIYF.

This clonotype was found a few times. V gene TRBV15 combines with J gene TRBJ1-2; D call uncertain. Germline CDR1 reads LNHNV; CDR2 reads YYDKDF (reference sequence). The V and J ends lost 4 bases and 6 bases respectively, with 6 bases between them. CDR3 size: 11 residues. The DNA for the CDR3 is TGTGCCACCAGCATCGGGAATGGCTACACCTTC. It encodes CATSIGNGYTF.

This clonotype was recorded a few times. The chain combines TRBV4-3 with TRBJ2-1; D is perhaps TRBD2 (6 bases). The CDR3 is 16 residues long. The V gene's germline CDR1 is LGHNA and CDR2 YSLEER. Between the trimmed V and J ends, which lost 0 bases and 6 bases, there was a span of 15 bases. The CDR3 sequence is CASSQERPGVGNEQFF. CDR3 nucleotides: TGCGCCAGCAGCCAAGAGAGGCCGGGAGTAGGCAATGAGCAGTTCTTC.